A single count supports the clone carrying this T cell receptor (beta chain). The data originate from a study of T-cell memory formation after mild COVID-19. MiXCR was run by TCRdb on the 5' RACE reads, yielding one entry per CDR3 protein. The sample records about 250,000 distinct CDR3 sequences, roughly 18% being singletons. V gave up 8 bases and J gave up 8 bases, with 12 bases separating them. There are 12 residues in the CDR3. Germline V gives CDR1 MNHEY, CDR2 SVGEGT. This rearrangement joins TRBV6-2 or TRBV6-3 to TRBJ2-2; D possibly corresponds to TRBD1 (5 bases). This TCR derives from a man aged 18 to 30 who had mild COVID-19 (a few samples of this study predate the infection). Cell type and time point are not known. Material for sequencing was PBMCs or a T cell subset sorted from them (not recorded which). The CDR3 DNA reads TGTGCCAGCCGGTGGGGCTCTGGGGAGCTGTTTTTT. Its translation: CASRWGSGELFF.